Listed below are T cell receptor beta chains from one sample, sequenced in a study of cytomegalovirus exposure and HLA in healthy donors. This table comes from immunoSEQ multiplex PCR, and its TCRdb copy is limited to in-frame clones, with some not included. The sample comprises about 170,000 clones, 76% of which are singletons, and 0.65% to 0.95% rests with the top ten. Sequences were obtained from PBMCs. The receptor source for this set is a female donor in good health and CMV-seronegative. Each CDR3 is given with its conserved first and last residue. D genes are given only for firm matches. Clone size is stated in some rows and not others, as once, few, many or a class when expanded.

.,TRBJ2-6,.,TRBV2,TGTGCCACAGACATGTTTGGGGCCAACGTCCTGACTTTC,CATDMFGANVLTF
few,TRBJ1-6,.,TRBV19,TGTGCCAGCAGAGAAGGGGCCCTCTATAATTCACCCCTCCACTTT,CASREGALYNSPLHF
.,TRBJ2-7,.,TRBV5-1,TGCGCCAGCAGCTCTTCCTCCTACGAGCAGTACTTC,CASSSSSYEQYF
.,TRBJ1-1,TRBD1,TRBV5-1,TGCGCCAGCAGCTTGGTAGGGGGACAGGGGAGCACTGAAGCTTTCTTT,CASSLVGGQGSTEAFF
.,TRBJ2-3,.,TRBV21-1,TGTGCCAGTGCCCGGGGGGAGGGCAAAAACACAGATACGCAGTATTTT,CASARGEGKNTDTQYF
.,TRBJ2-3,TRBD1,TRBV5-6,TGTGCCAGCAGCGTACAGGGGCTTAGCACAGATACGCAGTATTTT,CASSVQGLSTDTQYF
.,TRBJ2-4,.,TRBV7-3,TGTGCCAGCAGCTCAAGGCGGGACGGCAGTCAGTACTTC,CASSSRRDGSQYF
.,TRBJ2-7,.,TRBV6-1,TGTGCCAGCAGTGAAGGAGGGACAAGAAACTACGAGCAGTACTTC,CASSEGGTRNYEQYF
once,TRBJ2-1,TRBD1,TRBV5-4,TGTGCCAGCAGCTTGGGTGGGACAGGGGGCGATGAGCAGTTCTTC,CASSLGGTGGDEQFF
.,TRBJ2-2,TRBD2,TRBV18,TGTGCCAGCTCACTAATGGAGCGGGAGGGCCCTCTTATAAGGATTCACGGGGAGCTGTTTTTT,CASSLMEREGPLIRIHGELFF
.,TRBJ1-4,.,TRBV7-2,TGTGCCAGCAGCTTAGGGTTGGGGGGACGTGAAAAACTGTTTTTT,CASSLGLGGREKLFF
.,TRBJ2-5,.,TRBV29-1,TGCAGCGTTGAAGCTAGCGCGGAGACCCAGTACTTC,CSVEASAETQYF
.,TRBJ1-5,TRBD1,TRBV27,TGTGCCAGCAGACCAACAGGGGGTCTCAATCAGCCCCAGCATTTT,CASRPTGGLNQPQHF
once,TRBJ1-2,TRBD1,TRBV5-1,TGCGCCAGCAGCTTGGGGGGACAGGGGGCCTATGGCTACACCTTC,CASSLGGQGAYGYTF
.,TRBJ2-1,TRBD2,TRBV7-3,TGTGCCAGCAGTCAGGTCAGGACTAGCGGGATAAATGAGCAGTTCTTC,CASSQVRTSGINEQFF
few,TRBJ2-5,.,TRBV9,TGTGCCAGCAGCGCCCGGAGCCTAGGAGGGGAGACCCAGTACTTC,CASSARSLGGETQYF
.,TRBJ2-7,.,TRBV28,TGTGCCAGCAGGATACAGGGAACGGGGGAGCAGTACTTC,CASRIQGTGEQYF
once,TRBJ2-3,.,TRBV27,TGTGCCAGCAGTTCCGGGCGGGGGCGAGTTGGCACAGATACGCAGTATTTT,CASSSGRGRVGTDTQYF
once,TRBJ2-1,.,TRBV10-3,TGTGCCATAGCAGGGATCAATTACAATGAGCAGTTCTTC,CAIAGINYNEQFF
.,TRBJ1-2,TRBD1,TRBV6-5,TGTGCCAGCAGGAGGGACAGGGGCTACACCTTC,CASRRDRGYTF
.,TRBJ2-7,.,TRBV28,TGTGCCAGCAGTTTAGTTAAGGGGAGGAAGCAGTACTTC,CASSLVKGRKQYF
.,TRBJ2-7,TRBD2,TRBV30,TGTGCCTGGAGTGTGACTAGCGCCACCTACGAGCAGTACTTC,CAWSVTSATYEQYF
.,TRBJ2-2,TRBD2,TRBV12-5,TGTGCTAGTGGTTTGGGTAGCGGGGGGAACCCCGGGGAGCTGTTTTTT,CASGLGSGGNPGELFF
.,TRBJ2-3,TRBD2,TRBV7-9,TGTGCCAGCAGCCCGCACCGGTCTTCCTACGGGAGGGCCCCAGATACGCAGTATTTT,CASSPHRSSYGRAPDTQYF
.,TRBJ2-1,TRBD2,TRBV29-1,TGCAGCGTTGGCGGTTTAGCGGGGGGGCTTTACAATGAGCAGTTCTTC,CSVGGLAGGLYNEQFF
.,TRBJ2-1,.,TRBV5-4,TGTGCCAGCAGCCGAAAACGTGACTTGGCTGAGCAGTTCTTC,CASSRKRDLAEQFF
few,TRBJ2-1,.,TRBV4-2,TGTGCCAGCAGCCAAGACGCAGGGTCGTACAATGAGCAGTTCTTC,CASSQDAGSYNEQFF
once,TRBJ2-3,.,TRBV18,TGTGCCAGCTCACCATCGCGGGGAAGCACAGATACGCAGTATTTT,CASSPSRGSTDTQYF
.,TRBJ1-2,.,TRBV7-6,TGTGCCAGCAGCTTAGTTCCATCAGGGATTGGCTATGGCTACACCTTC,CASSLVPSGIGYGYTF
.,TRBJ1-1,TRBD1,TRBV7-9,TGTGCCAGCAGCTTAAGACAGGGAGGTACTGAAGCTTTCTTT,CASSLRQGGTEAFF
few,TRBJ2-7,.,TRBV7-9,TGTGCCAGCAGGTATAACGAGCAGTACTTC,CASRYNEQYF
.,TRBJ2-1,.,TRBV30,TGTGCCTGGAGTGTTACGGGGGACAATGAGCAGTTCTTC,CAWSVTGDNEQFF
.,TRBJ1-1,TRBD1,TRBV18,TGTGCCAGCTCTCCCGACAGGGGGTTTAGGACTGAAGCTTTCTTT,CASSPDRGFRTEAFF
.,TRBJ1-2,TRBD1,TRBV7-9,TGTGCCAGCAGCTTGGAGGACAGGGACTTCCCTGGCTACACCTTC,CASSLEDRDFPGYTF
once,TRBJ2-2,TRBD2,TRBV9,TGTGCCAGCAGCGTAGAATCAAGGAGAGTAGCGGGGCGGTTGGGCACCGGGGAGCTGTTTTTT,CASSVESRRVAGRLGTGELFF
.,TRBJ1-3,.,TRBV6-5,TGTGCCAGCAGCGGGACAACTAACTCTGGAAACACCATATATTTT,CASSGTTNSGNTIYF
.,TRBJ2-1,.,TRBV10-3,TGTGCCATCAGTGTGGACAGCTCCTACAATGAGCAGTTCTTC,CAISVDSSYNEQFF
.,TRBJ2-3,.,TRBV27,TGTGCCAGCAGAAGAACTAATACGCAGTATTTT,CASRRTNTQYF
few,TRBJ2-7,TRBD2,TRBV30,TGTGCCTGGACACGGGGGGGAAGCTCCTACGAGCAGTACTTC,CAWTRGGSSYEQYF
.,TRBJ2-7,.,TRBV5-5,TGTGCCAGCAGCCCTGGGTCGACTTACGAGCAGTACTTC,CASSPGSTYEQYF
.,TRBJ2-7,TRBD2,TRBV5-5,TGTGCCAGCAGCTGGGGACCGGCGGGGGTTAATTACGAGCAGTACTTC,CASSWGPAGVNYEQYF
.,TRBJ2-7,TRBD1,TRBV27,TGTGCCAGCACCGACACAGGGGGCGTCCCAATGGAAGAGCAGTACTTC,CASTDTGGVPMEEQYF
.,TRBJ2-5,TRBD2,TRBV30,TGTGCCTGGAAGGTTAGCGGGGTGCAAGAGACCCAGTACTTC,CAWKVSGVQETQYF
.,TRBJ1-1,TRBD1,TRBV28,TGTGCCAGCAGTCTCGCAGGGGGAACGGTTGAAGCTTTCTTT,CASSLAGGTVEAFF
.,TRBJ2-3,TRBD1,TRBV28,TGTGCCAGCAGCCAAATATCGGGACAGGGGATGGATACGCAGTATTTT,CASSQISGQGMDTQYF
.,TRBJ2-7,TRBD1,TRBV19,TGTGCCAGTAGTATCGCTGGGACAGGGGAGGGCAACGAGCAGTACTTC,CASSIAGTGEGNEQYF
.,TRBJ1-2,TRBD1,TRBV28,TGTGCCAGCAGTTGGACAGGGGAACGGGGCTACACCTTC,CASSWTGERGYTF
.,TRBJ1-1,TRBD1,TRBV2,TGTGCCAGCAGCGGGGACAGGCGCACTGAAGCTTTCTTT,CASSGDRRTEAFF
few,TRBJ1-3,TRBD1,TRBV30,TGTGCCCGAACAGGGGATTGGTCTGGAAACACCATATATTTT,CARTGDWSGNTIYF
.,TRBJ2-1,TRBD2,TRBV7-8,TGTGCCAGCAGCTTAAGGCCTAGCGGGGGGTTCCCCAATGAGCAGTTCTTC,CASSLRPSGGFPNEQFF
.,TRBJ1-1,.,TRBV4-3,TGCGCCAGCAGCCAAGACAGGGCGATAGAAGCTTTCTTT,CASSQDRAIEAFF
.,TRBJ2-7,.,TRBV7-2,TGTGCCAGCAGCTTAGCAGGGGTTCACGAGCAGTACTTC,CASSLAGVHEQYF
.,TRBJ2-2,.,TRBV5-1,TGCGCCAGCAGCCAGGACGGACTGAACACCGGGGAGCTGTTTTTT,CASSQDGLNTGELFF
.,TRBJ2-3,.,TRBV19,TGTGCCAGTAGATATAGCGGAGCCGATACGCAGTATTTT,CASRYSGADTQYF